Shown below are 24 T cell receptor beta chains from a single sample sequenced in a study of T cell responses to AZD1222 COVID-19 vaccine. The method was immunoSEQ multiplex PCR; TCRdb's version includes in-frame clones alone and lacks a portion of them. The sample lists about 59,000 clones, 89% occurring once. The sequencing used peripheral blood, collected 28 days after the second AZD1222 dose. Receptor source: an adult who received the AZD1222 COVID-19 vaccine.

In this sample, this clone turned up a few times. The chain is built from TRBV28 and TRBJ2-7; D possibly corresponds to TRBD1 (7 bases). The CDR3 covers 14 residues. With 6 bases removed from V and 4 bases from J, the gap between germline ends came to 16 bases. Germline CDR1 reads MDHEN; CDR2 reads SYDVKM. The CDR3 sequence is CASRGGDSFYEQYF. In nucleotides, the CDR3 is TGTGCCAGCAGAGGCGGGGACAGCTTTTACGAGCAGTACTTC. Together with reference TRBV28 and TRBJ2-7, the CDR3 gives the full variable domain: DVKVTQSSRYLVKRTGEKVFLECVQDMDHENMFWYRQDPGLGLRLIYFSYDVKMKEKGDIPEGYSVSREKKERFSLILESASTNQTSMYLCASRGGDSFYEQYFGPGTRLTVT.

Written as DNA, the CDR3 is TGTGCCACCAGTGACCGGGGGACCACAGATACGCAGTATTTT. Its translation: CATSDRGTTDTQYF. This chain joins TRBV24-1 and TRBJ2-3; D may be TRBD2 (6 bases). Germline values: CDR1 KGHDR, CDR2 SFDVKD. The CDR3 covers 14 residues. The V end was cut by 4 bases, the J end by 2 bases, with 9 bases between.

The chain is built from TRBV7-2 and TRBJ2-3; 8 bases are a match to TRBD2. The CDR3 extends over 14 amino acids. V was clipped by 1 base and J by 6 bases; unmatched bases: 3. Germline V gives CDR1 SGHTA, CDR2 FQGNSA. In nucleotides, the CDR3 is TGTGCCAGCAGCTTAGGAGGGACTAGTGATACGCAGTATTTT. This codes for CASSLGGTSDTQYF.

V gene TRBV19 combines with J gene TRBJ2-3; 7 bases match TRBD2. Germline CDR1 is LNHDA and CDR2 is SQIVND (reference sequence). The ends lost 1 base at V and 4 bases at J; junction bases unmatched: 5. The CDR3 spans 15 residues. CDR3 sequence reads: CASSIGGGPADTQYF. The CDR3 nucleotides read TGTGCCAGTAGTATAGGGGGGGGTCCGGCAGATACGCAGTATTTT.

The chain is built from TRBV19 and TRBJ1-4, with D unclear. This CDR3 region has 15 residues. CDR1 is LNHDA and CDR2 is SQIVND in the germline V gene (reference sequence). With 1 base removed from V and 0 bases from J, the gap between germline ends came to 6 bases. The CDR3 DNA is TGTGCCAGTAGTATAGGGGCAGCAACTAATGAAAAACTGTTTTTT. Translating gives CASSIGAATNEKLFF.

The rearrangement joins TRBV5-1 to TRBJ2-4; D is perhaps TRBD1 (6 bases). Between the trimmed V and J ends, which lost 4 bases and 5 bases, there was a span of 13 bases. The CDR3 sequence is 14 residues long. Per the germline V gene, CDR1 is SGHRS and CDR2 is YFSETQ. The CDR3 loop is CASSLGDTENIQYF. In DNA form, the CDR3 reads TGCGCCAGCAGCCTTGGGGACACCGAAAACATTCAGTACTTC. Drawing the rest from reference TRBV5-1 and TRBJ2-4, the complete variable domain is KAGVTQTPRYLIKTRGQQVTLSCSPISGHRSVSWYQQTPGQGLQFLFEYFSETQRNKGNFPGRFSGRQFSNSRSEMNVSTLELGDSALYLCASSLGDTENIQYFGAGTRLSVL.

The chain combines TRBV5-1 with TRBJ2-7, with D perhaps TRBD1 (5 bases). Germline CDR1 reads SGHRS; CDR2 reads YFSETQ. The CDR3 loop spans 14 amino acids. Trimming took 1 base from V and 5 from J, leaving 13 bases between them. The CDR3 DNA follows: TGCGCCAGCAGCTTGTCCGACAGACTCCACGAGCAGTACTTC. This translates into CASSLSDRLHEQYF. The variable domain in full, completed from reference TRBV5-1 and TRBJ2-7, reads KAGVTQTPRYLIKTRGQQVTLSCSPISGHRSVSWYQQTPGQGLQFLFEYFSETQRNKGNFPGRFSGRQFSNSRSEMNVSTLELGDSALYLCASSLSDRLHEQYFGPGTRLTVT.

Only one count was recorded for this clone. The V gene is TRBV27, the J gene TRBJ1-1; weak D call: TRBD1 (6 bases). Germline V gene data show CDR1 as MNHEY and CDR2 as SMNVEV (reference sequence). The CDR3 runs to 13 residues. The V and J ends lost 3 bases and 8 bases respectively, with 13 bases between them. DNA of the CDR3: TGTGCCAGCAGTTTCCTTCCAACAGGGGAAGCTTTCTTT. Protein product: CASSFLPTGEAFF.

This chain links TRBV6-6 with TRBJ1-1, with 11 bases identical to TRBD1. Trimming took 10 bases from V and 0 from J; bases not matched to a gene: 10. The CDR3 consists of 16 residues. In germline, CDR1 is MNHNY, CDR2 SVGAGI (reference sequence). The chain's CDR3 is CATGQGAGRMNTEAFF. The CDR3 nucleotides are TGTGCCACCGGACAGGGGGCGGGAAGAATGAACACTGAAGCTTTCTTT.

This clone was seen more than once but under ten times. The chain recombines TRBV5-5 with TRBJ2-4; 8 bases agree with TRBD2. Unmatched junction bases numbered 13, after V lost 5 bases and J lost 0 bases. The CDR3 consists of 18 residues. Germline CDR1 and CDR2: SGHKS and YYEKEE (reference sequence). CDR3 in DNA: TGTGCCAGCAGAACTTCCCCCCGGGGGGGGATAGCCAAAAACATTCAGTACTTC. Its protein is CASRTSPRGGIAKNIQYF.

The rearrangement uses TRBV21-1 and TRBJ2-7; TRBD1, as called in the table, went unchecked against the DNA. TRBV21-1 is listed as a pseudogene. The CDR3 length is 14 residues. The CDR3 spells CASSPRDRANEQYF. For the CDR3, the DNA is TGTGCCAGCAGCCCCCGGGACAGGGCCAACGAGCAGTACTTC.

The V and J genes are TRBV6-5 and TRBJ2-3; 7 positions match TRBD2. Germline V gene lookup returns CDR1 MNHEY and CDR2 SVGAGI. V dropped 6 bases and J dropped 3; count of bases not matched to a gene: 6. CDR3 size: 14 residues. The CDR3, as DNA: TGTGCCAGCAGAGACGCTAGCGGAACAGATACGCAGTATTTT. This gives the protein CASRDASGTDTQYF.

This chain joins TRBV2 and TRBJ2-5; D is undetermined. The CDR3 has 15 amino acids. V was clipped by 1 base and J by 5 bases, with 14 bases between them. The germline V gene has CDR1 SNHLY and CDR2 FYNNEI. The DNA of the CDR3 is TGTGCCAGCAGTGAAGTAGGGTCGTCGTGGGAGACCCAGTACTTC. Translation: CASSEVGSSWETQYF. The entire variable domain, with the rest obtained from reference TRBV2 and TRBJ2-5, is as follows: EPEVTQTPSHQVTQMGQEVILRCVPISNHLYFYWYRQILGQKVEFLVSFYNNEISEKSEIFDDQFSVERPDGSNFTLKIRSTKLEDSAMYFCASSEVGSSWETQYFGPGTRLLVL.

The genes are TRBV5-4 and TRBJ1-4, with TRBD1 identical over 7 bases. This CDR3 is built from 14 residues. V shed 2 bases and J 7 bases; nucleotides not matched to a gene: 5. Germline V CDR1 and CDR2: SGHNT, YYREEE (reference sequence). The CDR3 protein is CASSLRGLGEKLFF. CDR3 sequence (DNA): TGTGCCAGCAGCTTAAGGGGGCTAGGTGAAAAACTGTTTTTT.

This chain links TRBV2 with TRBJ1-1; D remains unclear. Between the trimmed V and J ends, which lost 4 bases and 1 base, there was a span of 10 bases. This CDR3 region has 14 residues. Germline V gene sequence: CDR1 SNHLY, CDR2 FYNNEI. Here the CDR3 reads CASSGSRGNTEAFF. The CDR3 nucleotides are TGTGCCAGCAGTGGGTCGAGAGGGAACACTGAAGCTTTCTTT.

V gene TRBV28 combines with J gene TRBJ1-4; 7 nucleotides match TRBD1. This CDR3 is 15 amino acids long. The V gene's germline CDR1 is MDHEN and CDR2 SYDVKM. Trimming took 5 bases from V and 6 from J; bases not matched to a gene: 9. CDR3 loop: CASSARDSLDEKLFF. As DNA, the CDR3 is TGTGCCAGCAGTGCCCGGGACAGTTTGGATGAAAAACTGTTTTTT.

The chain uses TRBV4-1 and TRBJ2-7; D may be TRBD1 or TRBD2 (6 bases each). Per germline, CDR1 MGHRA and CDR2 YSYEKL. The CDR3 loop spans 19 amino acids. V lost 2 bases and J lost 3, with 26 bases in between. CDR3: CASSQQASRGTMNYYEQYF. The CDR3 nucleotides read TGCGCCAGCAGCCAACAGGCGTCTCGGGGGACAATGAATTACTACGAGCAGTACTTC.

The chain has TRBV11-2 and TRBJ1-5; D may be TRBD1 (5 bases). The CDR3 is 14 residues long. V gave up 2 bases and J gave up 5 bases, with 10 bases separating them. The germline V gene has CDR1 SGHAT and CDR2 FQNNGV. The CDR3 loop reads CASSLRRDDQPQHF. CDR3 DNA sequence: TGTGCCAGCAGCTTACGAAGGGACGATCAGCCCCAGCATTTT.

The count of this clone is one. The chain employs TRBV6-2 or TRBV6-3 and TRBJ2-7; a weak D match, TRBD2 (6 bases). CDR3 length equals 18 residues. Germline assignment: CDR1 MNHEY and CDR2 SVGEGT. V was cut by 3 bases and J by 0 bases, with 21 bases left in between. CDR3 sequence (DNA): TGTGCCAGCAGTTATTCTCGGGTTTGGCGGGACCCCTCCTACGAGCAGTACTTC. Its translation is CASSYSRVWRDPSYEQYF.

The CDR3 region has the DNA TGCGCCAGCAGCTCGGGACTAGCGGGGGCCCAGGGGTTCTTC. This codes for CASSSGLAGAQGFF. V is TRBV5-1 and J is TRBJ2-1, with 14 bases aligning to TRBD2. After removal of 3 bases from V and 15 bases from J, the junction contained 8 bases not matched to a gene. The CDR3 is made up of 14 amino acids. Germline V lookup: CDR1 SGHRS, CDR2 YFSETQ.

This chain uses TRBV10-3 with TRBJ2-5, with 8 bases that match TRBD2. V gave up 2 bases and J gave up 2 bases; unmatched junction bases: 4. This CDR3 is built from 15 residues. CDR1 ENHRY and CDR2 SYGVKD come from the germline V gene. CDR3 protein: CAISEISGTQETQYF. In nucleotides, the CDR3 is TGTGCCATCAGTGAGATTAGCGGGACTCAAGAGACCCAGTACTTC.

The chain links TRBV7-2 to TRBJ2-6, with D uncertain. Trimming removed 6 bases at V and 1 base at J, with 7 bases between. This CDR3 has 14 amino acids. The germline gives CDR1 SGHTA, CDR2 FQGNSA. CDR3 residues: CASRRISGANVLTF. CDR3 DNA: TGTGCCAGCAGACGTATTTCTGGGGCCAACGTCCTGACTTTC.

The genes are TRBV18 and TRBJ2-4; D is unresolved. Trimming took off 3 bases at V and 6 bases at J, with 12 bases between the two ends. The germline CDR1 and CDR2 sequences are KGHSH and LQKENI. This CDR3 contains 14 residues. In DNA, the CDR3 is TGTGCCAGCTCACCGCCTGAGAGCAGAAACATTCAGTACTTC. Translated, it gives CASSPPESRNIQYF.

This clone was detected only a few times. The V call is TRBV29-1, the J call TRBJ1-2; the D gene is possibly TRBD1 (5 bases). This CDR3 region has 11 residues. Germline-derived CDR1 and CDR2 are SQVTM and ANQGSEA. V lost 3 bases and J 8 bases, leaving 10 bases between the germline ends. CDR3 protein: CSVDWGRGYTF. In nucleotides, the CDR3 is TGCAGCGTTGATTGGGGACGGGGCTACACCTTC.